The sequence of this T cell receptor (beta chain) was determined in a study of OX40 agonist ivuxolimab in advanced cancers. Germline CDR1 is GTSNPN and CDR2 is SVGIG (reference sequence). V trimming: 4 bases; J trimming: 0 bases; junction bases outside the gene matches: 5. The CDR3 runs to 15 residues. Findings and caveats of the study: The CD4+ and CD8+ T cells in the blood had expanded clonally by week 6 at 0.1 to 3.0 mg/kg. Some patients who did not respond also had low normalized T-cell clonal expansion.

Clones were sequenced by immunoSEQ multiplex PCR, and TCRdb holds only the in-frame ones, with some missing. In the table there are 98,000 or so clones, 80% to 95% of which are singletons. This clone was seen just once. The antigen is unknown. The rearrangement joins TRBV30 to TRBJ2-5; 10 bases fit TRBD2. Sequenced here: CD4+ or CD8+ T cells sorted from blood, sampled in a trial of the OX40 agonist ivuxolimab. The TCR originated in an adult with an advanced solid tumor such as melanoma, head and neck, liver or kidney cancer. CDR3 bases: TGTGCCTGGACCTGGGGACTAGCGAACCAAGAGACCCAGTACTTC. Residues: CAWTWGLANQETQYF. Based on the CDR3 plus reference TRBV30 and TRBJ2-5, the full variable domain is SQTIHQWPATLVQPVGSPLSLECTVEGTSNPNLYWYRQAAGRGLQLLFYSVGIGQISSEVPQNLSASRPQDRQFILSSKKLLLSDSGFYLCAWTWGLANQETQYFGPGTRLLVL.